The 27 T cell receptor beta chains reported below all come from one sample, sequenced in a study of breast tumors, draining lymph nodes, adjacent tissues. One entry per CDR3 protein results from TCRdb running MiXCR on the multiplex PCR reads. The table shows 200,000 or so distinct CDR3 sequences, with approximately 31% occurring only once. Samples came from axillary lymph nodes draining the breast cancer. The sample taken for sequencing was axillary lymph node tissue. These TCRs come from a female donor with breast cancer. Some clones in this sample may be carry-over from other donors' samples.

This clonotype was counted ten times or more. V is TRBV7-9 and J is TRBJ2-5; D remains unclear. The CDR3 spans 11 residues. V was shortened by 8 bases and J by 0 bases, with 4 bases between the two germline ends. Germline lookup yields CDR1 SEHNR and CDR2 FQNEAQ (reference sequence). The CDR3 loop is CASLDQETQYF. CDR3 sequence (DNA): TGTGCCAGCCTAGACCAAGAGACCCAGTACTTC.

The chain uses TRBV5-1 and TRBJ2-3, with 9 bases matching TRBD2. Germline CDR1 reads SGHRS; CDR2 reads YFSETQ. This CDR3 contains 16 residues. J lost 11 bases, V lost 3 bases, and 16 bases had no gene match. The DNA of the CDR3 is TGCGCCAGCAGCTCCTCTAGCGGGGCGGGGCCAGATGAGCAGTATTTT. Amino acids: CASSSSSGAGPDEQYF.

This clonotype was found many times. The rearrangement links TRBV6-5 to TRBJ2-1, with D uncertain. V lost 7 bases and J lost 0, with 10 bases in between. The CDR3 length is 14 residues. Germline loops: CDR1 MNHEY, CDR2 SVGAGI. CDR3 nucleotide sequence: TGTGCCAGCAAAGGGCAGGTCTCCTACAATGAGCAGTTCTTC. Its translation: CASKGQVSYNEQFF.

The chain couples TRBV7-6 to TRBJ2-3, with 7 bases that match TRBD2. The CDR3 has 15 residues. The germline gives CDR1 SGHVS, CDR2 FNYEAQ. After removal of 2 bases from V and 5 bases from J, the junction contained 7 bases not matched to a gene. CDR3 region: CASSLYGGGLDTQYF. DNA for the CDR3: TGTGCCAGCAGCTTATACGGCGGGGGACTAGATACGCAGTATTTT.

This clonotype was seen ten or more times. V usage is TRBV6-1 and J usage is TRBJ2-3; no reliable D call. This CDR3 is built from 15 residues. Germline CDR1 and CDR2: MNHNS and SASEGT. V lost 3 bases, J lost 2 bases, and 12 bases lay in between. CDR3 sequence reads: CASSDSEQPTDTQYF. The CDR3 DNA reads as TGTGCCAGCAGTGACTCTGAACAGCCCACAGATACGCAGTATTTT.

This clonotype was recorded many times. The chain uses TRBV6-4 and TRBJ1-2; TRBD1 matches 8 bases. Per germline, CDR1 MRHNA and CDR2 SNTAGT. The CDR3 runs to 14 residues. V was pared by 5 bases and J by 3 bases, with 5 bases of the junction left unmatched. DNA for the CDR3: TGTGCCAGCAGTCCTGGACAGGGAGACTATGGCTACACCTTC. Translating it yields CASSPGQGDYGYTF.

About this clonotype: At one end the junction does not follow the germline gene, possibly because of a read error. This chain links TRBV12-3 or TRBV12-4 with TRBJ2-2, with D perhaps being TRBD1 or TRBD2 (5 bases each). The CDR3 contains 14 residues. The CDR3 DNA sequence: TGTGCCAGCAGACGGACAAGGAACACCGGGGAGCTGTCTTGG. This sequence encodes CASRRTRNTGELSW.

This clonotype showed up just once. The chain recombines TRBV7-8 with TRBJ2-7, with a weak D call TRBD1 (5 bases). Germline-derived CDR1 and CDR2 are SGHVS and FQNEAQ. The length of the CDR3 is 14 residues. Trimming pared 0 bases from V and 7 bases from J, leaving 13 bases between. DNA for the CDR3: TGTGCCAGCAGCTTAGCGTCGGCAGGGTGGGAGCAGTACTTC. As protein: CASSLASAGWEQYF.

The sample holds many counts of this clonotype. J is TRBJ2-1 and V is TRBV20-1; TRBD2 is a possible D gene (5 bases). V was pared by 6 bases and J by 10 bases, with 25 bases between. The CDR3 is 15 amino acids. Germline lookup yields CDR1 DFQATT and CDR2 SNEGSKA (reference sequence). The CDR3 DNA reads TGCAGTGCCCCCAGGTTCGGGGAGCCTTCGATCGAGCAGTTCTTC. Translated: CSAPRFGEPSIEQFF.

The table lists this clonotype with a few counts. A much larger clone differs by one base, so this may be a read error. The CDR3 sequence is CASTQDPGPPETQCF. As DNA, the CDR3 is TGTGCCAGCACCCAAGACCCGGGGCCCCCAGAGACCCAGTGCTTC. The chain employs TRBV11-2 and TRBJ2-5; D is perhaps TRBD1 or TRBD2 (5 bases each). The CDR3 is 15 residues long. CDR1 is SGHAT, CDR2 FQNNGV, per germline.

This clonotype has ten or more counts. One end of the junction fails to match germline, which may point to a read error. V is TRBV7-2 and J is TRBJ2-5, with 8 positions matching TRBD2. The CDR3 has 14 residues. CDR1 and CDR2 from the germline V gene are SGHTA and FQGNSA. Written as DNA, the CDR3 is TGTGCCAGCAGCGTAGCGGGACGCCAAGAGACCCAGTACTTC. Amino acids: CASSVAGRQETQYF.

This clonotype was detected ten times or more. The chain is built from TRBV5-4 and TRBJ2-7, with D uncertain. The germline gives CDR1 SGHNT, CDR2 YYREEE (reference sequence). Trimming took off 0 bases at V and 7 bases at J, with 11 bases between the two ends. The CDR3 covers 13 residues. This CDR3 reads CASSLGLAREQYF. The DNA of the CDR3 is TGTGCCAGCAGCTTGGGACTGGCGAGGGAGCAGTACTTC.

CDR3 nucleotide sequence: TGTGCCAGTAGTTCCTCCGGGACAGGGGGCGGGGAGCTGTTTTTT. Translation: CASSSSGTGGGELFF. This chain joins TRBV19 and TRBJ2-2; TRBD1 agrees at 11 bases. J gave up 7 bases and V 5 bases, and 6 bases lay outside the gene matches. CDR3 length equals 15 residues. CDR1 and CDR2 (germline): LNHDA, SQIVND (reference sequence).

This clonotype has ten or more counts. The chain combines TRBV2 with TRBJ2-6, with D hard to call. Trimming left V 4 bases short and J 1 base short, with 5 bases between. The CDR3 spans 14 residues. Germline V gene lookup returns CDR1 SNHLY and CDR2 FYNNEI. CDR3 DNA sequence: TGTGCCAGCAGTGCTGGATCTGGGGCCAACGTCCTGACTTTC. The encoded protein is CASSAGSGANVLTF.

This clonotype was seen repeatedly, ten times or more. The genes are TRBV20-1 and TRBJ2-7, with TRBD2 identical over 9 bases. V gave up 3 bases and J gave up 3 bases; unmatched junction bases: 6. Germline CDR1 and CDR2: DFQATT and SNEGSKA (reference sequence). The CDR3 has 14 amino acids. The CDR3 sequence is CSARSAGGVYEQYF. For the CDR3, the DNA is TGCAGTGCTAGGAGTGCGGGGGGGGTCTACGAGCAGTACTTC.

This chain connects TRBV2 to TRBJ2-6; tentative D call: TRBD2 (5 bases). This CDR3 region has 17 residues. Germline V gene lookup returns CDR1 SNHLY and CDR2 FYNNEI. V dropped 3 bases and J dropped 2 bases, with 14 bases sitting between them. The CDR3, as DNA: TGTGCCAGCAGTGAGAGGGCTAGCTTAACTGGGGCCAACGTCCTGACTTTC. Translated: CASSERASLTGANVLTF.

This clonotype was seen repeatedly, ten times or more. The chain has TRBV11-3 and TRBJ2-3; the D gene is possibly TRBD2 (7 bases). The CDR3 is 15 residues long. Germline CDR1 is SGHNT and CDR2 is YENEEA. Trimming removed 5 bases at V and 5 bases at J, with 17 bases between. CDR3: CASSPGGGGLDTQYF. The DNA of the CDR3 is TGTGCCAGCAGCCCCGGGGGCGGGGGACTAGATACGCAGTATTTT.

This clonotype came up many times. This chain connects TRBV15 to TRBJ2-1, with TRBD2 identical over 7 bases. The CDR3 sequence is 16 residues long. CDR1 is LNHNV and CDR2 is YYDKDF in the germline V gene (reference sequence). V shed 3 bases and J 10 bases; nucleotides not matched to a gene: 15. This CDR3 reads CATSRTLTSPGAEQFF. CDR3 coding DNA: TGTGCCACCAGCAGGACCTTGACTAGCCCGGGAGCGGAGCAGTTCTTC.

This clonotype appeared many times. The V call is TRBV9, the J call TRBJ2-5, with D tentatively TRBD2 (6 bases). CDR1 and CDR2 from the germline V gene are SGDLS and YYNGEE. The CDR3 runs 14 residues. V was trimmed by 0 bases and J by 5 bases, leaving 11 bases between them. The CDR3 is CASSVVASGETQYF. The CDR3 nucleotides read TGTGCCAGCAGCGTAGTGGCCAGCGGGGAGACCCAGTACTTC.

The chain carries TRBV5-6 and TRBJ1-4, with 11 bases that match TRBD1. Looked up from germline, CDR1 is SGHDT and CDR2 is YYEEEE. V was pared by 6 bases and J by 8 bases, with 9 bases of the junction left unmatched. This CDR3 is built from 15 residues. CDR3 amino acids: CASTPLWDRGEKLFF. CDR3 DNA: TGTGCCAGCACCCCTCTTTGGGACAGGGGGGAAAAACTGTTTTTT.

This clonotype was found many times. The CDR3 region has the DNA TGTGCCAGTAGACGGGAAGGGGAAAGTTCACTGTTTTTT. Its protein is CASRREGESSLFF. This rearrangement joins TRBV19 to TRBJ1-4, with a weak D call TRBD1 (5 bases). Germline-derived CDR1 and CDR2 are LNHDA and SQIVND (reference sequence). Trimming took 6 bases from V and 13 from J, leaving 18 bases between them. The CDR3 loop spans 13 amino acids.

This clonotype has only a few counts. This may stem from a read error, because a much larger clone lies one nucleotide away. The CDR3 nucleotides are TGTGCCAGCAGCCTTGCCAGGGCCGCCTATGGCTACACCTTC. It specifies CASSLARAAYGYTF. The chain is built from TRBV11-2 and TRBJ1-2; tentative D call: TRBD1 (5 bases). Deletions cut 5 bases from V and 4 bases from J, with 14 bases between. The CDR3 loop spans 14 amino acids. Germline CDR1 and CDR2: SGHAT and FQNNGV.

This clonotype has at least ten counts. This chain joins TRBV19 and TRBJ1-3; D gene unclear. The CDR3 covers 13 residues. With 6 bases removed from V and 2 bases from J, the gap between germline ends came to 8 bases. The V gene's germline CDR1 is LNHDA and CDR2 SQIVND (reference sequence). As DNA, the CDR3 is TGTGCCAGTAGCGAACGAGCTGGAAACACCATATATTTT. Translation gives CASSERAGNTIYF.

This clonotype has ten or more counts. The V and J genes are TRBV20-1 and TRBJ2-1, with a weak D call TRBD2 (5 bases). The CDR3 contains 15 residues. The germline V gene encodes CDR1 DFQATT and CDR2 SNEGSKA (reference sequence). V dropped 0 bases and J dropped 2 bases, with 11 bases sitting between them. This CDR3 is CSARDPGETYNEQFF. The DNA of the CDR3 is TGCAGTGCTAGAGATCCCGGGGAGACCTACAATGAGCAGTTCTTC.

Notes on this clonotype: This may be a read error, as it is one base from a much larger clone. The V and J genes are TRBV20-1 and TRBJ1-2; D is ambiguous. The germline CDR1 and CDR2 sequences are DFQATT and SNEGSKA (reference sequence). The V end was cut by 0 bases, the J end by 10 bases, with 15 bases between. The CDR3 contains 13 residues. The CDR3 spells CSAREAQWTAYTF. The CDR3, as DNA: TGCAGTGCTAGAGAGGCCCAGTGGACTGCCTACACCTTC.

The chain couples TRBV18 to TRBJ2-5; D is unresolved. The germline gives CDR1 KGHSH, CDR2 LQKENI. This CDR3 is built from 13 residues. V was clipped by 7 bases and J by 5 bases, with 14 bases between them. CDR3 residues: CASLLNDIETQYF. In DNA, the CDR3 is TGTGCCAGCTTACTGAACGACATCGAGACCCAGTACTTC. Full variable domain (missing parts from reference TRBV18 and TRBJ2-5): NAGVMQNPRHLVRRRGQEARLRCSPMKGHSHVYWYRQLPEEGLKFMVYLQKENIIDESGMPKERFSAEFPKEGPSILRIQQVVRGDSAAYFCASLLNDIETQYFGPGTRLLVL.

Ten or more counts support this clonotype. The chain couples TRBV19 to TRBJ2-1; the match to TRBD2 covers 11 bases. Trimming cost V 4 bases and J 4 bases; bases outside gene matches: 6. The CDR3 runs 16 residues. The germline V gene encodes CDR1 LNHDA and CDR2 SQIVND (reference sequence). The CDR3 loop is CASSTPGLADYNEQFF. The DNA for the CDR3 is TGTGCCAGTAGTACACCGGGACTAGCGGATTACAATGAGCAGTTCTTC. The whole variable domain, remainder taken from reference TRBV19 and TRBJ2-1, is DGGITQSPKYLFRKEGQNVTLSCEQNLNHDAMYWYRQDPGQGLRLIYYSQIVNDFQKGDIAEGYSVSREKKESFPLTVTSAQKNPTAFYLCASSTPGLADYNEQFFGPGTRLTVL.